The entry that follows covers one TCR beta chain sequence. The record originates from a study of blood T cell repertoires in COVID-19. Overall study context: Specimens from acute and convalescent COVID-19 originated in the United States, Italy and Spain.

This CDR3 is 12 amino acids long. Looked up from germline, CDR1 is LGHNA and CDR2 is YNFKEQ. The V and J ends lost 3 bases and 4 bases respectively, with 6 bases between them. Sequencing used immunoSEQ multiplex PCR; TCRdb keeps in-frame clones, though not all of them. The table includes about 46,000 clones, approximately 80% detected once. Sequencing used peripheral blood. The rearrangement links TRBV4-2 to TRBJ1-2; D call uncertain. The sequence was collected from a man between 60 and 70 years old with acute or convalescent COVID-19. The CDR3 protein is CASSHERYGYTF. Written as DNA, the CDR3 is TGTGCCAGCAGCCACGAGCGCTATGGCTACACCTTC.